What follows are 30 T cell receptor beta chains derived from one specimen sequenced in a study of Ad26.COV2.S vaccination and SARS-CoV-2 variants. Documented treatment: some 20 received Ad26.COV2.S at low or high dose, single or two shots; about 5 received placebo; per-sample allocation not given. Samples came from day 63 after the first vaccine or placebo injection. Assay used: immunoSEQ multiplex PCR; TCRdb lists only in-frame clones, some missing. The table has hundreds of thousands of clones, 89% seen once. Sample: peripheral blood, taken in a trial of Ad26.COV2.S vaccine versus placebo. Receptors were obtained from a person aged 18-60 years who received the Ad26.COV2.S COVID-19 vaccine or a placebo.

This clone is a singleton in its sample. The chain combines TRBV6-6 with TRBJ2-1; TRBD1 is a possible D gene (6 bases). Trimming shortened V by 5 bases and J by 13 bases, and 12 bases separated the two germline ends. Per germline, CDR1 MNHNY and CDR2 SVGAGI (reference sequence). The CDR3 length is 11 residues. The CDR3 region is CASSQTGRQFF. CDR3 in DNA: TGTGCCAGCAGTCAGACAGGTCGTCAGTTCTTC.

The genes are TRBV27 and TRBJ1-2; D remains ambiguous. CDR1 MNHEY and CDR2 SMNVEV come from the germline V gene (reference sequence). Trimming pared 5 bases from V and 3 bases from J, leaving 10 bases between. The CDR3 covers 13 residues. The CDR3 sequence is CASSPREYYGYTF. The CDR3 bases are TGTGCCAGCAGTCCCCGGGAATACTATGGCTACACCTTC.

DNA for the CDR3: TGTGCCAGCAGTATCACGACTAGCTTGGGGTCCTACAATGAGCAGTTCTTC. Translation: CASSITTSLGSYNEQFF. The chain recombines TRBV27 with TRBJ2-1; TRBD2 agrees at 7 bases. The trim removed 5 bases at V and 1 base at J, leaving 11 bases unmatched. The CDR3 is 17 amino acids. Germline-derived CDR1 and CDR2 are MNHEY and SMNVEV (reference sequence).

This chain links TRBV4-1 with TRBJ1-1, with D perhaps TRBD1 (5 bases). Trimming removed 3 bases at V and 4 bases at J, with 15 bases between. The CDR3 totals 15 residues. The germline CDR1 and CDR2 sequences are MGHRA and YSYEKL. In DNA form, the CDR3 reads TGCGCCAGCAGCCATGGCAGGGCGAGGCCCACTGAAGCTTTCTTT. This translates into CASSHGRARPTEAFF.

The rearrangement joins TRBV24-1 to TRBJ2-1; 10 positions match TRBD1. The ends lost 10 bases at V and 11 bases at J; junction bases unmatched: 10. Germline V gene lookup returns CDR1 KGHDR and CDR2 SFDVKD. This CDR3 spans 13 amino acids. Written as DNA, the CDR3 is TGTGCCACTGTAGGACAGGGGGGTCACCAGCAGTTCTTC. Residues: CATVGQGGHQQFF.

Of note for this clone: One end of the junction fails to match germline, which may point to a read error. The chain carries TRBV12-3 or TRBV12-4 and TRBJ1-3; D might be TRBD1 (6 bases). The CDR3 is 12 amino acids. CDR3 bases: TGTGCCAGCACCGTATCGGACAGCCGGGTGGATTTT. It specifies CASTVSDSRVDF.

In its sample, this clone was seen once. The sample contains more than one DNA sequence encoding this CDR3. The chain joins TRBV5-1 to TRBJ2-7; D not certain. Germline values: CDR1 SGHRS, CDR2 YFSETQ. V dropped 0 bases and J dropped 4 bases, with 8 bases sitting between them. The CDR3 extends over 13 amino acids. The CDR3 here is CASSLGSSYEQYF. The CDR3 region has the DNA TGCGCCAGCAGCTTGGGTTCATCTTACGAGCAGTACTTC.

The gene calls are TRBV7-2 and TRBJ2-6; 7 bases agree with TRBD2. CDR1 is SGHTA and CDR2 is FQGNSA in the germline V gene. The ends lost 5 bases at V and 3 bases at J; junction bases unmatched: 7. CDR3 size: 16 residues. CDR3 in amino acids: CASSPTSGGGANVLTF. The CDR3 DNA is TGTGCCAGCAGCCCCACCTCGGGGGGTGGGGCCAACGTCCTGACTTTC.

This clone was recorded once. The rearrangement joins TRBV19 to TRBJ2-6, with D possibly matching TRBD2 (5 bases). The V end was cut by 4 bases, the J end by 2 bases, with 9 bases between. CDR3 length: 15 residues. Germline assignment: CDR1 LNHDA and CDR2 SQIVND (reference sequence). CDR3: CASSKGSPGANVLTF. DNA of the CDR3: TGTGCCAGTAGTAAAGGGAGTCCTGGGGCCAACGTCCTGACTTTC.

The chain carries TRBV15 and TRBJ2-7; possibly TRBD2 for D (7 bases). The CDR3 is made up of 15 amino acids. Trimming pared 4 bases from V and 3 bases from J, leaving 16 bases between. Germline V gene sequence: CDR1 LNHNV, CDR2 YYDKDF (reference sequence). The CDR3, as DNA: TGTGCCACCAGCAAGGATAGGGGGGGATTCTACGAGCAGTACTTC. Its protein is CATSKDRGGFYEQYF. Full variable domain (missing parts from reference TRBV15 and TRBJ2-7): DAMVIQNPRYQVTQFGKPVTLSCSQTLNHNVMYWYQQKSSQAPKLLFHYYDKDFNNEADTPDNFQSRRPNTSFCFLDIRSPGLGDTAMYLCATSKDRGGFYEQYFGPGTRLTVT.

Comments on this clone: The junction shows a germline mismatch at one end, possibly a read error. CDR3 DNA sequence: TGTGCCAGCAGTCCGTGGACTAGCGGTCGCACGGATACGCAGTATTTT. Amino acid sequence: CASSPWTSGRTDTQYF. The V call is TRBV27, the J call TRBJ2-3; 10 bases are shared with TRBD2. In germline, CDR1 is MNHEY, CDR2 SMNVEV (reference sequence). The CDR3 loop spans 16 amino acids.

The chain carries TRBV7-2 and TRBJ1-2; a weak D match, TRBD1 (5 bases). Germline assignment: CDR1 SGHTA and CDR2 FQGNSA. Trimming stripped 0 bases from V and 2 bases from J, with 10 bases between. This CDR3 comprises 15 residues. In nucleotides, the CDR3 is TGTGCCAGCAGCTTAGCGTTCGGGGGAAACTATGGCTACACCTTC. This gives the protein CASSLAFGGNYGYTF.

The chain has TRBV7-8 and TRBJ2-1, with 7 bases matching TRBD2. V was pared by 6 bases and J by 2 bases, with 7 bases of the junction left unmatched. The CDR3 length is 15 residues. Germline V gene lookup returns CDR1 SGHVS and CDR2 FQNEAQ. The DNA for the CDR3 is TGTGCCAGCAGTCCAACTAGCGCGCCCTACAATGAGCAGTTCTTC. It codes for CASSPTSAPYNEQFF.

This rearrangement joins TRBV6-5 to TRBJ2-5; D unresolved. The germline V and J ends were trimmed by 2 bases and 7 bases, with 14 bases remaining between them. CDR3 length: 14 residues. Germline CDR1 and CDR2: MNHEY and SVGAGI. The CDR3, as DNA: TGTGCCAGCAGTTACGCGACGAGGATCGGGACCCAGTACTTC. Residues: CASSYATRIGTQYF.

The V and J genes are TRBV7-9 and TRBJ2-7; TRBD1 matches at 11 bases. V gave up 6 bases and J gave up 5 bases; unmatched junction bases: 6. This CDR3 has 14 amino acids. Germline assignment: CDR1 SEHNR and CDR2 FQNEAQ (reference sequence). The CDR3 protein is CASSSRTGGDEQYF. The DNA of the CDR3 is TGTGCCAGCAGTTCTCGGACAGGGGGCGACGAGCAGTACTTC.

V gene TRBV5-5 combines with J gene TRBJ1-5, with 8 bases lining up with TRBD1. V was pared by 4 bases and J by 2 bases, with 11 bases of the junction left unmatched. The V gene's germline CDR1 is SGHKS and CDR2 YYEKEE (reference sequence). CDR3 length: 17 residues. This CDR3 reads CASSRDRTGLGNQPQHF. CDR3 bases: TGTGCCAGCAGCAGGGACAGGACAGGGCTGGGCAATCAGCCCCAGCATTTT.

The CDR3 bases are TGTGCCAGCAGTGGGGGGGAACCTGGGGACGTGCCCCAGCATTTT. This translates into CASSGGEPGDVPQHF. The chain joins TRBV4-2 to TRBJ1-5; TRBD1 might be the D (5 bases). V lost 6 bases to trimming and J lost 9 bases, with 21 bases between them. Looked up from germline, CDR1 is LGHNA and CDR2 is YNFKEQ. This CDR3 has 15 amino acids.

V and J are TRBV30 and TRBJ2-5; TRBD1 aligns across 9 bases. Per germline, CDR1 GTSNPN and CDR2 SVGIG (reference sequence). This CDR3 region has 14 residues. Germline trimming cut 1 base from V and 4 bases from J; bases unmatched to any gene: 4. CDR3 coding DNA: TGTGCCTGGAGTGCGGACAGGGGAGGAGAGACCCAGTACTTC. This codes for CAWSADRGGETQYF. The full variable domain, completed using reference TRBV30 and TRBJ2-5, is SQTIHQWPATLVQPVGSPLSLECTVEGTSNPNLYWYRQAAGRGLQLLFYSVGIGQISSEVPQNLSASRPQDRQFILSSKKLLLSDSGFYLCAWSADRGGETQYFGPGTRLLVL.

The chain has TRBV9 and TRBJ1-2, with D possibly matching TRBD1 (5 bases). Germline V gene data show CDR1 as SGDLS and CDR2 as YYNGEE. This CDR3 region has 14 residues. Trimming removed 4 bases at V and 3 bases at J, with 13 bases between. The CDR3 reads CASSPAPRDYGYTF. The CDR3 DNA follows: TGTGCCAGCAGCCCCGCCCCCAGGGACTATGGCTACACCTTC. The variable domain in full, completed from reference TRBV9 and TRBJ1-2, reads DSGVTQTPKHLITATGQRVTLRCSPRSGDLSVYWYQQSLDQGLQFLIQYYNGEERAKGNILERFSAQQFPDLHSELNLSSLELGDSALYFCASSPAPRDYGYTFGSGTRLTVV.

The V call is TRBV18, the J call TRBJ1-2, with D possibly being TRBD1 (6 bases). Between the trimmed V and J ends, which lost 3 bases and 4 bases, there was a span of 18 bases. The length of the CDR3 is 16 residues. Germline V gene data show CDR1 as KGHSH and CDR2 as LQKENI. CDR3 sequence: CASSPTPTGLSYGYTF. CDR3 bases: TGTGCCAGCTCACCTACTCCTACAGGGTTGAGCTATGGCTACACCTTC.

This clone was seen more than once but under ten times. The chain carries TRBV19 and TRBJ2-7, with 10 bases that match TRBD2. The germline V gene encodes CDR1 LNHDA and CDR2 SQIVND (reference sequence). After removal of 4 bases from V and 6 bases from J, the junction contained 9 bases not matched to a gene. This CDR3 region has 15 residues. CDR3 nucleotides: TGTGCCAGTAGTAGGCTAGCGGGAGAAAGGAGCGAGCAGTACTTC. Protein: CASSRLAGERSEQYF.

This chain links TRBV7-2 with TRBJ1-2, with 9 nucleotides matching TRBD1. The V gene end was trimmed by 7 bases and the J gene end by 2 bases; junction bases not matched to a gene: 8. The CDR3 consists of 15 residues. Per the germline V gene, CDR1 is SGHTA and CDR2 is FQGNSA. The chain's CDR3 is CASTRRDRENYGYTF. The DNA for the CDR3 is TGTGCCAGCACCCGCCGGGACAGGGAAAACTATGGCTACACCTTC. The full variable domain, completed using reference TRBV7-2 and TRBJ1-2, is GAGVSQSPSNKVTEKGKDVELRCDPISGHTALYWYRQSLGQGLEFLIYFQGNSAPDKSGLPSDRFSAERTGGSVSTLTIQRTQQEDSAVYLCASTRRDRENYGYTFGSGTRLTVV.

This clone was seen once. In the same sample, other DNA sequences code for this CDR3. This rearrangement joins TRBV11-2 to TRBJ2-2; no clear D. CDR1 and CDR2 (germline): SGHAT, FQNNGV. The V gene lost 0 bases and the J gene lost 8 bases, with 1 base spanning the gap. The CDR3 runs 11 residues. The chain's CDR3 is CASSLEGELFF. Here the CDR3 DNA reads TGTGCCAGCAGCTTAGAAGGGGAGCTGTTTTTT.

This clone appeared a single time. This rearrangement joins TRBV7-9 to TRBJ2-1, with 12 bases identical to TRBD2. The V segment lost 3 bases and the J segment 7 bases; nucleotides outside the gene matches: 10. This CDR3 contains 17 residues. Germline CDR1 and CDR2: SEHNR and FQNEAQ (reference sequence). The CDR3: CASSFQPRLAGGNEQFF. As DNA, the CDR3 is TGTGCCAGCAGCTTTCAACCAAGGCTAGCGGGAGGGAATGAGCAGTTCTTC. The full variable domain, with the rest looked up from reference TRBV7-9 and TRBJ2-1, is DTGVSQNPRHKITKRGQNVTFRCDPISEHNRLYWYRQTLGQGPEFLTYFQNEAQLEKSRLLSDRFSAERPKGSFSTLEIQRTEQGDSAMYLCASSFQPRLAGGNEQFFGPGTRLTVL.

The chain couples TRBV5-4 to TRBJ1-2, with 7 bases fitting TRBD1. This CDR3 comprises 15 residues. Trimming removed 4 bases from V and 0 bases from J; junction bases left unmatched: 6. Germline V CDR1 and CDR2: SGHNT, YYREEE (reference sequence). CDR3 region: CASSGTVWANYGYTF. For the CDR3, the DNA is TGTGCCAGCAGCGGGACAGTTTGGGCTAACTATGGCTACACCTTC.

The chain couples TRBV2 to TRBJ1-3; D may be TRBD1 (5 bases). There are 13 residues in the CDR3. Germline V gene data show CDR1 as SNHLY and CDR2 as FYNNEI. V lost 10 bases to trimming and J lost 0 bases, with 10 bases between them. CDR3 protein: CATGTDSGNTIYF. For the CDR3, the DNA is TGTGCCACCGGGACTGACTCTGGAAACACCATATATTTT.

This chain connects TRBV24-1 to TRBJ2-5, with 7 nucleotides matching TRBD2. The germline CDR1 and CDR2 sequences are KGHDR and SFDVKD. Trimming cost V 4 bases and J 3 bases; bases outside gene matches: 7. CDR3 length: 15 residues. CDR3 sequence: CATSDVGGGKETQYF. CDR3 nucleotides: TGTGCCACCAGTGACGTTGGCGGGGGAAAAGAGACCCAGTACTTC.

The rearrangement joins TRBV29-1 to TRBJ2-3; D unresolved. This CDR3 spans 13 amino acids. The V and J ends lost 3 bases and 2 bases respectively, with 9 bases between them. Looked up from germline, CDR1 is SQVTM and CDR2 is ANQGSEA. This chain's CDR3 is CSVEVSFTDTQYF. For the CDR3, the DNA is TGCAGCGTTGAGGTCAGCTTCACAGATACGCAGTATTTT.

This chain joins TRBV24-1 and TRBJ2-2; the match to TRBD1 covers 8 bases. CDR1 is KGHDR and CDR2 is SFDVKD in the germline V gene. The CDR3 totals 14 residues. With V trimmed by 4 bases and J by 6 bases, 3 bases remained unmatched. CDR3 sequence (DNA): TGTGCCACCAGTGACGCAGGGGGCCCCGGGGAGCTGTTTTTT. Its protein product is CATSDAGGPGELFF.

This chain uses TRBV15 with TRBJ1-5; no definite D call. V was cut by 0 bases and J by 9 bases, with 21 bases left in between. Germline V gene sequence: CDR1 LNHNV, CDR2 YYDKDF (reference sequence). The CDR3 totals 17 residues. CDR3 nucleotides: TGTGCCACCAGCAGAGATAAAGGCGGAGACTTATCACCGCCCCAGCATTTT. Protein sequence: CATSRDKGGDLSPPQHF. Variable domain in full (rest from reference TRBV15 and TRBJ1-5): DAMVIQNPRYQVTQFGKPVTLSCSQTLNHNVMYWYQQKSSQAPKLLFHYYDKDFNNEADTPDNFQSRRPNTSFCFLDIRSPGLGDTAMYLCATSRDKGGDLSPPQHFGDGTRLSIL.